The clone carrying this T cell receptor (beta chain) was seen a handful of times. Its antigen remains unidentified. This sample is drawn from a study of radiotherapy plus CTLA-4 blockade in lung cancer. The CDR3 spans 15 residues. Germline lookup yields CDR1 LNHDA and CDR2 SQIVND (reference sequence). The J segment lost 3 bases and the V segment lost 3 bases, leaving 3 bases of the junction unmatched. Findings and caveats of the study: Peripheral blood showed expansion of tumor-derived TCR clones after radiotherapy and ipilimumab.

Focal radiation with ipilimumab CTLA-4 blockade was given to patients with chemo-refractory metastatic non-small-cell lung cancer. Repertoires were generated with immunoSEQ multiplex PCR, while TCRdb's copy carries only in-frame clones and drops some. The profile shows 30,000 to 40,000 clones, roughly three quarters of them singletons. The sample consisted of peripheral blood, taken from a patient treated with radiotherapy plus ipilimumab. V is TRBV19 and J is TRBJ1-5; 9 bases align to TRBD1. The clonotype originates from a human donor with non-small cell lung cancer that progressed on radiotherapy plus ipilimumab. As DNA, the CDR3 is TGTGCCAGTAGTATTTGGGACAGGGTCAATCAGCCCCAGCATTTT. This gives the protein CASSIWDRVNQPQHF. The entire variable domain, with the rest obtained from reference TRBV19 and TRBJ1-5, is as follows: DGGITQSPKYLFRKEGQNVTLSCEQNLNHDAMYWYRQDPGQGLRLIYYSQIVNDFQKGDIAEGYSVSREKKESFPLTVTSAQKNPTAFYLCASSIWDRVNQPQHFGDGTRLSIL.